The clone carrying this T cell receptor (beta chain) has at least ten counts. Its antigen is currently unknown. This specimen comes from a study of read filtering for tumor transcriptome and immune sequencing. Study-wide background: TCR-mapped reads were about 3.5 to 11 million with IR-seq versus roughly 75 to 1,300 with RNA-seq. Study findings and constraints: In IR-seq, single-read clonotypes were roughly 80% of clonotypes but approximately 3.5% of reads. Even smaller IR-seq throughput identified most shared clonotypes. Sorted CD138-negative bone marrow cells were not purified T cells.

Molecular barcoded adaptors covering alpha/delta and beta/gamma chains were used on 400 to 450 ng RNA. One entry per CDR3 protein, called by TCRdb with MiXCR from the reads. The table records approximately 140,000 distinct CDR3 sequences, under 15% of them present only once. The CDR3 totals 15 residues. Germline V gives CDR1 MNHEY, CDR2 SVGEGT. Trimming removed 6 bases from V and 2 bases from J, with 15 bases in between. The sequenced sample consisted of a population of CD138-negative cells sorted from bone marrow. The receptor comes from a donor aged 40 or over with multiple myeloma. V gene TRBV6-2 or TRBV6-3 combines with J gene TRBJ2-3, with D possibly being TRBD1 or TRBD2 (7 bases each). As DNA, the CDR3 is TGTGCCAGCAGCAGCGGGACAGCCCCCACAGATACGCAGTATTTT. It encodes CASSSGTAPTDTQYF.